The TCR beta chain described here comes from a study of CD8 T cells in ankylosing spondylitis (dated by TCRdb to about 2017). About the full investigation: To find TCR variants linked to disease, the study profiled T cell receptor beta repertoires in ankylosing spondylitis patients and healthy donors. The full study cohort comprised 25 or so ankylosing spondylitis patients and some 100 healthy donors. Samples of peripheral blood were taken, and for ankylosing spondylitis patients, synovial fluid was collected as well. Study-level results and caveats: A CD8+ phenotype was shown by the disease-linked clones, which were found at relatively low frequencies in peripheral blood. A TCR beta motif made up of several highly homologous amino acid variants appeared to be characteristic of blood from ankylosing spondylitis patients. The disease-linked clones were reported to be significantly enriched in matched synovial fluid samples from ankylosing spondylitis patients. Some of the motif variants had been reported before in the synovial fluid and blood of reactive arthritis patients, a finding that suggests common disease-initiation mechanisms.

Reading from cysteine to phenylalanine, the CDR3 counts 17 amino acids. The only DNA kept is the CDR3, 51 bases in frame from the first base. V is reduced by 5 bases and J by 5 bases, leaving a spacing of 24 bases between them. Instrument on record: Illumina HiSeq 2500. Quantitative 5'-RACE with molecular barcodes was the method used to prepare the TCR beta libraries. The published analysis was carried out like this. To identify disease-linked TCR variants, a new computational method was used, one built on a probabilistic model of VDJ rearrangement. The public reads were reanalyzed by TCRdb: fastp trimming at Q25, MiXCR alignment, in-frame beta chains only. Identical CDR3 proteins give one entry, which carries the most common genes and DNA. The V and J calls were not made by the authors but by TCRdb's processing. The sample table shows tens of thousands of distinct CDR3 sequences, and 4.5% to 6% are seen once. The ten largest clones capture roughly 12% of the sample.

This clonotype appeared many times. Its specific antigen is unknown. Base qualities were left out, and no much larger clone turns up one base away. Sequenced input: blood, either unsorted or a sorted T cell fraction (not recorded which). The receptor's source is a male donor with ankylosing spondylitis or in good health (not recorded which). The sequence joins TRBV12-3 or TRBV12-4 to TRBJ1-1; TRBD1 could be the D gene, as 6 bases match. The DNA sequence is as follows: TGTGCCAGCAGTCTCCGGGCTTCGGGGAGGGGGACTACTGAAGCTTTCTTT. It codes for CASSLRASGRGTTEAFF.